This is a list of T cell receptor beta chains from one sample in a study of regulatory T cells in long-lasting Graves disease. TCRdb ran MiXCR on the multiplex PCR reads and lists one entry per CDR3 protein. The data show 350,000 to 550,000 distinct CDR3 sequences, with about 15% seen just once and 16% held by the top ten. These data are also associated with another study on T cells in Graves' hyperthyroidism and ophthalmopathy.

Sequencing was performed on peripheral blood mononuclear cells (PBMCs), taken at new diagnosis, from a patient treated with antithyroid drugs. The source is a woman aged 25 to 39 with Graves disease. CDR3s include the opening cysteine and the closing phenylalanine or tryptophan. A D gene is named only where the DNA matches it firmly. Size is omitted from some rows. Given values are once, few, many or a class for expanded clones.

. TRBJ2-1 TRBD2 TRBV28 TGTGCCAGCAGTGGACTAGCGGGAGACATGGGCTACAATGAGCAGTTCTTC CASSGLAGDMGYNEQFF
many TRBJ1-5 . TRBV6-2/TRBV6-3 TGTGCCAGCAATCCTGACAGGAGACGCAATCAGCCCCAGCATTTT CASNPDRRRNQPQHF
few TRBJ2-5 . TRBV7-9 TGTGCCAGCAGCTTAGCGCCTAGGGGGGAAGAGACCCAGTACTTC CASSLAPRGEETQYF
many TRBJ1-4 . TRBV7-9 TGTGCCAGCAGCCTCCCCGCTGGGGCGGGTGGCGAAAAACTGTTTTTT CASSLPAGAGGEKLFF
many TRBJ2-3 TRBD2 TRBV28 TGTGCCAGCAGTCTCCGGCGACTAGCGGGATTCCCAGATACGCAGTATTTT CASSLRRLAGFPDTQYF
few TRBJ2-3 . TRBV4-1 TGCGCCAGCAGCACGATCCAGTCCGATCAAGATACGCAGTATTTT CASSTIQSDQDTQYF
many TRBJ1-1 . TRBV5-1 TGCGCCAGCAGGGCCACGGGGGGGGCCAACACTGAAGCTTTCTTT CASRATGGANTEAFF
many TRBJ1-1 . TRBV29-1 TGCAGCGTGTCGGTGGCGAACACTGAAGCTTTCTTT CSVSVANTEAFF
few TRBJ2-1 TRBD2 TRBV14 TGTGCCAGCGGAAAAACTAGCGGGGTCGAGCAGTTCTTC CASGKTSGVEQFF
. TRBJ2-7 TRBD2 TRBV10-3 TGTGCCATCAGTCTAGCGGGGGACTCCTACGAGCAGTACTTC CAISLAGDSYEQYF
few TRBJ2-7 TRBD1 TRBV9 TGTGCCAGCAGCGTAGCACCGACAGGGGGTTACGAGCAGTACTTC CASSVAPTGGYEQYF
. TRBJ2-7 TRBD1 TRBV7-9 TGTGCCAGCAGCCCGGGGGGACAGGGGGCTCGAGAGCAGTACTTC CASSPGGQGAREQYF
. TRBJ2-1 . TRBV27 TGTGCCAGCAGTCCGGCCTATGGGTCGCGGCAGTTCTTC CASSPAYGSRQFF
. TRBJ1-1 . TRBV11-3 TGTGCCAGCAGCTTAGATCAAGGACGGTCCTTCATGAACACTGAAGCTTTCTTT CASSLDQGRSFMNTEAFF
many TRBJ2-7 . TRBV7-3 TGTGCCAGCAGCTTTCTATACGAGCAGTACTTC CASSFLYEQYF
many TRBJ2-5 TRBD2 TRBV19 TGTGCCAGTAGTACCCAGCGGGAGGGACAAGAGACCCAGTACTTC CASSTQREGQETQYF
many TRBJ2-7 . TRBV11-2 TGTGCCAGCAGCTACAGCTCCTACGAGCAGTACTTC CASSYSSYEQYF
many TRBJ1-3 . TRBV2 TGTGCCAGCAGGGGAGGGGTCTCTGGAAACACCATATATTTT CASRGGVSGNTIYF
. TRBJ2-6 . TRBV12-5 TGTGCTAGTGGTTTCCCCTCGGGACGGGGCTCTGGGGCCAACGTCCTGACTTTC CASGFPSGRGSGANVLTF
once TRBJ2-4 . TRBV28 TGTGCCAGCACCTCCCGGCCGGGAGCCCAGAATGAGCAGTACTTC CASTSRPGAQNEQYF
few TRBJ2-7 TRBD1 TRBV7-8 TGTGCCAGCAGCTTAGCGCCTCACGGACAGGCCTCCTACGAGCAGTACTTC CASSLAPHGQASYEQYF
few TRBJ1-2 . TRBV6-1 TGTGCCAGCAGTGACGGAGACTACTATGGCTACACCTTC CASSDGDYYGYTF
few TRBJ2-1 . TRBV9 TGTGCCAGCAGCCCACCAGTGACGAGGGAGCAGTTCTTC CASSPPVTREQFF
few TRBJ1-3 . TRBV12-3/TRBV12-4 TGTGCCAGCCCCTTGGACAGCTCTGGAAACACCATATATTTT CASPLDSSGNTIYF
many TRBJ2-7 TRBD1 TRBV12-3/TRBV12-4 TGTGCCAGCAGCATTCACCTTACAGGGGGCGCGGACGAGCAGTACTTC CASSIHLTGGADEQYF
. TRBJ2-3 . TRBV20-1 TGCAGTGCTAGTAGAGCTATCTCTAGCACAGATACGCAGTATTTT CSASRAISSTDTQYF
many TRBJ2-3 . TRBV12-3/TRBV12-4 TGTGCCAGCAGTTTGCGGGGCCTTGATACGCAGTATTTT CASSLRGLDTQYF
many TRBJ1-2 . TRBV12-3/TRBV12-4 TGTGCCAGCAGTTTAACCCTCGGGGAGCCGCCTAACTATGGCTACACCTTC CASSLTLGEPPNYGYTF
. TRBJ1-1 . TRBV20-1 TGCAGTGCTAGGAAGAACACTGAAGCTTTCTTT CSARKNTEAFF
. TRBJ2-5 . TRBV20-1 TGCAGTGCTAGGCGCACCCAAGAGACCCAGTACTTC CSARRTQETQYF
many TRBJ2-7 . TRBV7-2 TGTGCCAGCAGCTTTTCTGTAGGCTACGAGCAGTACTTC CASSFSVGYEQYF
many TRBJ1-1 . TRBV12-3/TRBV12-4 TGTGCCAGCAGTTTTCGTGGGTTTGAAGCTTTCTTT CASSFRGFEAFF
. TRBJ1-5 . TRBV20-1 TGCAGTGCTAGAGAGTCGGGGAATCAGCCCCAGCATTTT CSARESGNQPQHF
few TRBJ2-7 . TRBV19 TGTGCCAGTAGTATGGGGACGGCAGCCTACGAGCAGTACTTC CASSMGTAAYEQYF
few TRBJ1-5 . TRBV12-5 TGTGCTAGTGGTTCCGGTGAGAGCAGAGGCCAGCCCCAGCATTTT CASGSGESRGQPQHF
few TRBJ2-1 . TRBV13 TGTGCCAGCAGCCAACTTAGGAGTATTTCCGGGGGGCACAATGAGCAGTTCTTC CASSQLRSISGGHNEQFF
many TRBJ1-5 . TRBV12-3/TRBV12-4 TGTGCCAGCAGTTCAACAGGGATTGTGGAGCCCCAGCATTTT CASSSTGIVEPQHF
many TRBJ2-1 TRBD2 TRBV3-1 TGTGCCAGCAGCCCCCGGAGCGGGAGGACTTACAATGAGCAGTTCTTC CASSPRSGRTYNEQFF
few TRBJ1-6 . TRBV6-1 TGTGCCAGCAGTAGCAGGGGAACCTTCAGCTCCTATAATTCACCCCTCCACTTT CASSSRGTFSSYNSPLHF
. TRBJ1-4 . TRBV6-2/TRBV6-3 TGTGCCAGCAGTTACGGTACCGCCGGGGAACTGTTTTTT CASSYGTAGELFF
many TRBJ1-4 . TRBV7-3 TGTGCCAGCAGCACTGAAAAACTGTTTTTT CASSTEKLFF
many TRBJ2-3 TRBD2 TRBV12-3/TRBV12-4 TGTGCCAGCACTCGCGCTCCCAAAACTAGCGGAGCCACAGATACGCAGTATTTT CASTRAPKTSGATDTQYF
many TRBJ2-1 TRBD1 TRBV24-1 TGTGCCACCAGTGATTTGGGACAGGGGAGAAATGAGCAGTTCTTC CATSDLGQGRNEQFF